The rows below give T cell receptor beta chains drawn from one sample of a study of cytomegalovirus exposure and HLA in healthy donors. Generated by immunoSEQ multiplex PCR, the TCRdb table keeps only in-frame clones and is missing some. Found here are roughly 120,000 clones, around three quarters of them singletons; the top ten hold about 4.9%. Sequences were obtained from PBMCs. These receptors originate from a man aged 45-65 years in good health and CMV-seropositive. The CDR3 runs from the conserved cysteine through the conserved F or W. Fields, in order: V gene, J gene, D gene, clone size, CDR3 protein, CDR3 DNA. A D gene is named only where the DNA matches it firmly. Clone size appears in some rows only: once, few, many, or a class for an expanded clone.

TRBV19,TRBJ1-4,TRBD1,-,CASSILGQGNEKLFF,TGTGCCAGTAGTATTCTTGGACAGGGGAATGAAAAACTGTTTTTT
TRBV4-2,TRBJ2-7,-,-,CASSQDTGFSSYEQYF,TGTGCCAGCAGCCAAGATACAGGGTTCAGCTCCTACGAGCAGTACTTC
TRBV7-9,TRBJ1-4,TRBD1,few,CASSLGTGGNEKLFF,TGTGCCAGCAGCTTAGGTACAGGGGGTAATGAAAAACTGTTTTTT
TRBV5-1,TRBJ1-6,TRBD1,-,CASSLGQSNSPLHF,TGCGCCAGCAGCCTGGGACAGAGTAATTCACCCCTCCACTTT
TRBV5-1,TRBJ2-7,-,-,CASSLGASVSSYEQYF,TGCGCCAGCAGCTTGGGGGCTAGCGTGAGCTCCTACGAGCAGTACTTC
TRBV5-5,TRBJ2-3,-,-,CASSRRQVASTDTQYF,TGTGCCAGCAGTCGCAGACAGGTAGCTAGCACAGATACGCAGTATTTT
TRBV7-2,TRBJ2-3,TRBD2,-,CASSLGLAGVDTQYF,TGTGCCAGCAGCTTAGGGCTAGCGGGAGTAGATACGCAGTATTTT
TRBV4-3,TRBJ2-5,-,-,CASSQGTVQETQYF,TGCGCCAGCAGCCAAGGTACAGTCCAAGAGACCCAGTACTTC
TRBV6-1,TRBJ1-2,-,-,CASSEARQQYGYTF,TGTGCCAGCAGTGAAGCACGACAGCAATATGGCTACACCTTC
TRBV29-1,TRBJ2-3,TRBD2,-,CSVREGDTQYF,TGCAGCGTTAGGGAGGGAGATACGCAGTATTTT
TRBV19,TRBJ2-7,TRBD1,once,CATNRGTGHYEQYF,TGTGCCACCAACCGGGGGACAGGACACTACGAGCAGTACTTC
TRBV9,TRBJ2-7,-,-,CASSVGQRFYEQYF,TGTGCCAGCAGCGTAGGTCAACGGTTCTACGAGCAGTACTTC
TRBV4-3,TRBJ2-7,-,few,CASSLAYSYEQYF,TGCGCCAGCAGCCTAGCGTACTCCTACGAGCAGTACTTC
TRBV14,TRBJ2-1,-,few,CASSAWGSHNEQFF,TGTGCCAGCAGCGCGTGGGGCAGTCATAATGAGCAGTTCTTC
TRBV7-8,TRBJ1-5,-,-,CASSLREEGSNQPQHF,TGTGCCAGCAGCTTGAGAGAGGAGGGTAGCAATCAGCCCCAGCATTTT
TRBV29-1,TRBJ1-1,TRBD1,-,CSGNRGTEAFF,TGCAGCGGGAACAGGGGGACTGAAGCTTTCTTT
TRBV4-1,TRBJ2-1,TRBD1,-,CASSRTSDRGEQFF,TGCGCCAGCAGCCGAACCTCCGACAGGGGTGAGCAGTTCTTC
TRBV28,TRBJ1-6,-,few,CASGRSPLHF,TGTGCCAGCGGGCGTTCACCCCTCCACTTT
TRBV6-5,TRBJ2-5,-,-,CASSYGGAGLETQYF,TGTGCCAGCAGTTACGGTGGGGCAGGATTGGAGACCCAGTACTTC
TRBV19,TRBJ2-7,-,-,CASSPRFRGYEQYF,TGTGCCAGTAGCCCCCGGTTCAGGGGTTACGAGCAGTACTTC
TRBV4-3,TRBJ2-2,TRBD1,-,CASAKDRGTGELFF,TGCGCCAGCGCAAAGGACAGGGGGACCGGGGAGCTGTTTTTT
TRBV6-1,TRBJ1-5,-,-,CASSEAGGAGQPQHF,TGTGCCAGCAGTGAAGCGGGGGGGGCGGGGCAGCCCCAGCATTTT